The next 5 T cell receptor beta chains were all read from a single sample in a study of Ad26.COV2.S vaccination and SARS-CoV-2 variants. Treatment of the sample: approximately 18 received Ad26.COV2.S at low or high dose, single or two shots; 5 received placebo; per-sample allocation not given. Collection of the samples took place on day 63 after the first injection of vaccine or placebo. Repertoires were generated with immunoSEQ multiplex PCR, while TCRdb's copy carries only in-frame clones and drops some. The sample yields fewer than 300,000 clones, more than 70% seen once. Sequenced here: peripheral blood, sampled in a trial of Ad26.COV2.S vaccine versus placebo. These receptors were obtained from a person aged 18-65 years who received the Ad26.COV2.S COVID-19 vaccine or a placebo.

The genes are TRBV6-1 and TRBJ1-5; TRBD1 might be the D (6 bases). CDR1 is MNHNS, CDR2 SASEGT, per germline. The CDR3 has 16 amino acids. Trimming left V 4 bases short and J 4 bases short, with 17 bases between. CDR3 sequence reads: CASSVRGESYNQPQHF. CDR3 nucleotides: TGTGCCAGCAGTGTCAGGGGCGAGAGTTATAATCAGCCCCAGCATTTT.

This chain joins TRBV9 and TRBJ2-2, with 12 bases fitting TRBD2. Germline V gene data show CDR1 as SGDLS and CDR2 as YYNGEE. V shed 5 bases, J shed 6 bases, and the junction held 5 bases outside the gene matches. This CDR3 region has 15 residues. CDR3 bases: TGTGCCAGCAGTCCTAGCGGGAGGGCAGCCGGGGAGCTGTTTTTT. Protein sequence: CASSPSGRAAGELFF. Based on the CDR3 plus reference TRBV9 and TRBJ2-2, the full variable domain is DSGVTQTPKHLITATGQRVTLRCSPRSGDLSVYWYQQSLDQGLQFLIQYYNGEERAKGNILERFSAQQFPDLHSELNLSSLELGDSALYFCASSPSGRAAGELFFGEGSRLTVL.

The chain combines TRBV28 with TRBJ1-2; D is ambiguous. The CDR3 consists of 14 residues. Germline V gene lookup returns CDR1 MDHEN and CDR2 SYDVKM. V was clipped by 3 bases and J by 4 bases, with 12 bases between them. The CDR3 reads CASSLGGNLYGYTF. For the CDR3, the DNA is TGTGCCAGCAGTTTGGGAGGGAACCTCTATGGCTACACCTTC.

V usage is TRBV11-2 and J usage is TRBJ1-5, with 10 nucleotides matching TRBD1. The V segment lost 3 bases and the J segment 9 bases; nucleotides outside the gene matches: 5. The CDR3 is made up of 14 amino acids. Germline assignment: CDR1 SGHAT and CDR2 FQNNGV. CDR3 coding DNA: TGTGCCAGCAGCTTGGGACAGGGGATTGGGCCCCAGCATTTT. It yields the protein CASSLGQGIGPQHF.

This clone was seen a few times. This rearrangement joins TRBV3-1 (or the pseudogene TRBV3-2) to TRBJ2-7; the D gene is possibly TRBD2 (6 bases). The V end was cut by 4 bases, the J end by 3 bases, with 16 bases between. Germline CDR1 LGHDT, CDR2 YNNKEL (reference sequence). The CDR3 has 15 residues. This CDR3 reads CASSPDGGRLYEQYF. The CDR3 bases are TGTGCCAGCAGCCCAGATGGAGGGCGGCTCTACGAGCAGTACTTC.